Below, 30 T cell receptor beta chains from the same sample are listed, as sequenced in a study of cytomegalovirus exposure and HLA in healthy donors. Clones were read by immunoSEQ multiplex PCR, and TCRdb kept only the in-frame ones, dropping some. The sample has 80,000 to 100,000 clones; about 88% are singletons. The sequencing sample was made of PBMCs. These receptors came from a man aged 18 to 30 in good health and CMV-seropositive.

V gene TRBV5-4 combines with J gene TRBJ2-7; 7 bases match TRBD1. Trimming took 0 bases from V and 4 from J; bases not matched to a gene: 4. The CDR3 totals 14 residues. Germline CDR1 SGHNT, CDR2 YYREEE (reference sequence). CDR3 sequence (DNA): TGTGCCAGCAGCTTGGGACAGGGAAATTACGAGCAGTACTTC. Residues: CASSLGQGNYEQYF.

This chain joins TRBV6-1 and TRBJ1-6; D gene ambiguous. The CDR3 length is 14 residues. Germline V gene lookup returns CDR1 MNHNS and CDR2 SASEGT. Trimming left V 5 bases short and J 7 bases short, with 12 bases between. This chain's CDR3 is CASSRESLNSPLHF. The CDR3, as DNA: TGTGCCAGCAGTCGGGAAAGTCTGAATTCACCCCTCCACTTT.

The CDR3 DNA sequence: TGCGCCAGCAGCAATGTGACAGGGAGGAACTATGGCTACACCTTC. This translates into CASSNVTGRNYGYTF. The chain carries TRBV5-1 and TRBJ1-2; 7 bases line up with TRBD1. Trimming cost V 4 bases and J 2 bases; bases outside gene matches: 8. The CDR3 is 15 amino acids. Germline V gene lookup returns CDR1 SGHRS and CDR2 YFSETQ. Full variable domain (missing parts from reference TRBV5-1 and TRBJ1-2): KAGVTQTPRYLIKTRGQQVTLSCSPISGHRSVSWYQQTPGQGLQFLFEYFSETQRNKGNFPGRFSGRQFSNSRSEMNVSTLELGDSALYLCASSNVTGRNYGYTFGSGTRLTVV.

The chain carries TRBV6-6 and TRBJ2-1; TRBD2 matches at 9 bases. Germline V gene lookup returns CDR1 MNHNY and CDR2 SVGAGI (reference sequence). The CDR3 sequence is 14 residues long. The trim removed 5 bases at V and 6 bases at J, leaving 5 bases unmatched. CDR3 bases: TGTGCCAGCAGTCTGGGACTAGCCCGCAATGAGCAGTTCTTC. Translated, it gives CASSLGLARNEQFF.

J is TRBJ1-5 and V is TRBV15; D remains unclear. From germline, CDR1 is LNHNV and CDR2 YYDKDF (reference sequence). The CDR3 runs 16 residues. V lost 0 bases to trimming and J lost 0 bases, with 9 bases between them. CDR3 residues: CATSRERGYSNQPQHF. DNA of the CDR3: TGTGCCACCAGCAGAGAGCGGGGATATAGCAATCAGCCCCAGCATTTT.

The chain joins TRBV18 to TRBJ2-2; 7 positions match TRBD1. V shed 8 bases, J shed 3 bases, and the junction held 6 bases outside the gene matches. CDR3 size: 14 residues. Germline V CDR1 and CDR2: KGHSH, LQKENI. CDR3 sequence reads: CASLGQFDTGELFF. CDR3 sequence (DNA): TGTGCCAGCCTGGGACAGTTCGACACCGGGGAGCTGTTTTTT.

V gene TRBV27 combines with J gene TRBJ2-6; D uncertain. V lost 6 bases and J lost 0, with 9 bases in between. Germline loops: CDR1 MNHEY, CDR2 SMNVEV (reference sequence). The CDR3 contains 15 residues. CDR3 loop: CASSPVPSGANVLTF. The DNA of the CDR3 is TGTGCCAGCAGCCCAGTCCCCTCTGGGGCCAACGTCCTGACTTTC.

In nucleotides, the CDR3 is TGTGCCAGCAGTCAGGGTCCCCCCGGGGAGCTGTTTTTT. This translates into CASSQGPPGELFF. J is TRBJ2-2 and V is TRBV2; possible D gene TRBD1, 5 bases. This CDR3 is built from 13 residues. Trimming left V 5 bases short and J 6 bases short, with 10 bases between. Germline-derived CDR1 and CDR2 are SNHLY and FYNNEI. Looking up the rest from reference TRBV2 and TRBJ2-2 gives the full variable domain: EPEVTQTPSHQVTQMGQEVILRCVPISNHLYFYWYRQILGQKVEFLVSFYNNEISEKSEIFDDQFSVERPDGSNFTLKIRSTKLEDSAMYFCASSQGPPGELFFGEGSRLTVL.

This sequence joins TRBV9 and TRBJ2-3, with 9 bases aligning to TRBD2. Germline V gene data show CDR1 as SGDLS and CDR2 as YYNGEE. The CDR3 is 15 residues long. The V gene end was trimmed by 5 bases and the J gene end by 2 bases; junction bases not matched to a gene: 6. DNA of the CDR3: TGTGCCAGCAGGCAGGGACTAGCTAACACAGATACGCAGTATTTT. This translates into CASRQGLANTDTQYF.

This clone has a single count. J is TRBJ2-1 and V is TRBV6-1, with TRBD1 matching over 7 bases. Germline CDR1 is MNHNS and CDR2 is SASEGT. The V gene end was trimmed by 5 bases and the J gene end by 5 bases; junction bases not matched to a gene: 9. The CDR3 is 15 residues long. CDR3 sequence (DNA): TGTGCCAGCAGTTGGTTGACAGGGTTGGACAATGAGCAGTTCTTC. Translating it yields CASSWLTGLDNEQFF.

The genes are TRBV5-8 and TRBJ1-5, with TRBD1 as a possible D gene (5 bases). Trimming took off 0 bases at V and 6 bases at J, with 13 bases between the two ends. Germline lookup yields CDR1 SGHTS and CDR2 YDEGEE. The CDR3 is made up of 15 amino acids. The CDR3 nucleotides are TGTGCCAGCAGCTTGGTGGTGACAGACACTCAGCCCCAGCATTTT. Residues: CASSLVVTDTQPQHF. Full variable domain (rest looked up from reference TRBV5-8 and TRBJ1-5): EAGVTQSPTHLIKTRGQQATLRCSPISGHTSVYWYQQALGLGLQFLLWYDEGEERNRGNFPPRFSGRQFPNYSSELNVNALELEDSALYLCASSLVVTDTQPQHFGDGTRLSIL.

This clone was detected only a few times. This CDR3 reads CASAIAGQGLNYGYTF. CDR3 DNA sequence: TGTGCTAGTGCTATCGCGGGACAGGGGCTCAACTATGGCTACACCTTC. The chain couples TRBV12-5 to TRBJ1-2; TRBD1 matches 10 bases. The CDR3 is made up of 16 amino acids. Looked up from germline, CDR1 is LGHNT and CDR2 is FRNRAP. J was trimmed by 2 bases and V by 7 bases; bases with no gene match: 10. Combining the CDR3 with reference TRBV12-5 and TRBJ1-2 gives the whole variable domain DARVTQTPRHKVTEMGQEVTMRCQPILGHNTVFWYRQTMMQGLELLAYFRNRAPLDDSGMPKDRFSAEMPDATLATLKIQPSEPRDSAVYFCASAIAGQGLNYGYTFGSGTRLTVV.

The V call is TRBV7-2, the J call TRBJ2-1; the match to TRBD2 covers 13 bases. The CDR3 loop spans 16 amino acids. Germline V gene data show CDR1 as SGHTA and CDR2 as FQGNSA. The V segment lost 5 bases and the J segment 6 bases; nucleotides outside the gene matches: 7. The CDR3 is CASSGTSGRAGNEQFF. CDR3 nucleotides: TGTGCCAGCAGCGGCACTAGCGGGAGGGCCGGCAATGAGCAGTTCTTC.

The chain combines TRBV5-5 with TRBJ1-1, with 9 bases fitting TRBD1. V was clipped by 2 bases and J by 5 bases; unmatched bases: 1. CDR1 and CDR2 from the germline V gene are SGHKS and YYEKEE (reference sequence). The CDR3 runs to 13 residues. The CDR3 DNA reads TGTGCCAGCAGCTTAGACAGGGGGACTGAAGCTTTCTTT. Protein sequence: CASSLDRGTEAFF.

The rearrangement joins TRBV7-6 to TRBJ2-1; possible D gene TRBD2, 6 bases. The germline gives CDR1 SGHVS, CDR2 FNYEAQ. The CDR3 runs 14 residues. The ends were cut back, 5 bases at V and 7 bases at J, with 15 bases in the middle. CDR3 DNA: TGTGCCAGCAGCCGCGGGGCTAGTACGAATGAGCAGTTCTTC. This translates into CASSRGASTNEQFF.

This clone was detected only a few times. The chain joins TRBV18 to TRBJ1-2; 8 bases match TRBD1. The CDR3 totals 13 residues. Per the germline V gene, CDR1 is KGHSH and CDR2 is LQKENI. V trimming: 4 bases; J trimming: 7 bases; junction bases outside the gene matches: 5. Written as DNA, the CDR3 is TGTGCCAGCTCACAGGACAGGGCGGGTGGCTACACCTTC. Translating it yields CASSQDRAGGYTF.

The gene calls are TRBV23-1 and TRBJ2-3; D perhaps matches TRBD1 (6 bases). TRBV23-1 is an open reading frame whose function is uncertain. Trimming cost V 8 bases and J 2 bases, with 14 bases left between them. This CDR3 has 14 residues. CDR3 coding DNA: TGCGCCAGCCTGATAGGACAGCACACAGATACGCAGTATTTT. Amino acids: CASLIGQHTDTQYF.

Notes on this clone: The junction and the germline gene differ at one end; a read error may be behind it. The gene calls are TRBV2 and TRBJ1-1; 7 positions agree with TRBD1. The germline V gene encodes CDR1 SNHLY and CDR2 FYNNEI. This CDR3 is built from 13 residues. CDR3 amino acids: CASRTGRSTKAFF. In DNA, the CDR3 is TGTGCCAGCAGGACAGGGCGAAGCACTAAAGCTTTCTTT.

The chain carries TRBV11-2 and TRBJ2-7; TRBD2 matches 10 bases. This CDR3 comprises 17 residues. With V trimmed by 1 base and J by 5 bases, 11 bases remained unmatched. Germline V gene lookup returns CDR1 SGHAT and CDR2 FQNNGV. CDR3 amino acids: CASSLGWTSGLENEQYF. The CDR3 bases are TGTGCCAGCAGCTTAGGCTGGACTAGCGGCCTTGAGAACGAGCAGTACTTC. The variable domain in full, with the rest retrieved from reference TRBV11-2 and TRBJ2-7, is EAGVAQSPRYKIIEKRQSVAFWCNPISGHATLYWYQQILGQGPKLLIQFQNNGVVDDSQLPKDRFSAERLKGVDSTLKIQPAKLEDSAVYLCASSLGWTSGLENEQYFGPGTRLTVT.

This clone was recorded once. The chain recombines TRBV5-6 with TRBJ2-3; no reliable D call. Germline V CDR1 and CDR2: SGHDT, YYEEEE. Trimming pared 1 base from V and 0 bases from J, leaving 12 bases between. This CDR3 is built from 16 residues. The CDR3 here is CASSLRWATSTDTQYF. CDR3 DNA: TGTGCCAGCAGCTTGCGGTGGGCGACGAGCACAGATACGCAGTATTTT.

This chain links TRBV13 with TRBJ2-7; TRBD2 might be the D (6 bases). The CDR3 is made up of 13 amino acids. V lost 1 base and J 3 bases, leaving 7 bases between the germline ends. Germline CDR1 is PRHDT and CDR2 is FYEKMQ (reference sequence). For the CDR3, the DNA is TGTGCCAGCAGCTTAGCGGGGGACTACGAGCAGTACTTC. Amino acids: CASSLAGDYEQYF.

The gene calls are TRBV28 and TRBJ1-1, with unresolved D. This CDR3 spans 13 amino acids. Germline assignment: CDR1 MDHEN and CDR2 SYDVKM. V was clipped by 4 bases and J by 1 base, with 7 bases between them. CDR3 residues: CASSSAGNTEAFF. In DNA form, the CDR3 reads TGTGCCAGCAGTTCTGCAGGGAACACTGAAGCTTTCTTT. The complete variable domain, with remaining parts taken from reference TRBV28 and TRBJ1-1, reads DVKVTQSSRYLVKRTGEKVFLECVQDMDHENMFWYRQDPGLGLRLIYFSYDVKMKEKGDIPEGYSVSREKKERFSLILESASTNQTSMYLCASSSAGNTEAFFGQGTRLTVV.

The V gene is TRBV7-2, the J gene TRBJ2-7; TRBD2 agrees at 8 bases. CDR1 and CDR2 (germline): SGHTA, FQGNSA. J lost 2 bases, V lost 2 bases, and 14 bases had no gene match. CDR3 size: 18 residues. The CDR3 spells CASSLNGLVSGMAYEQYF. CDR3 nucleotide sequence: TGTGCCAGCAGCTTAAATGGTCTTGTTAGCGGGATGGCCTACGAGCAGTACTTC.

The chain links TRBV18 to TRBJ2-1, with a tentative D call TRBD2 (7 bases). This CDR3 has 16 residues. Germline values: CDR1 KGHSH, CDR2 LQKENI. The ends were cut back, 6 bases at V and 2 bases at J, with 17 bases in the middle. The chain's CDR3 is CASSHEMGGPYNEQFF. For the CDR3, the DNA is TGTGCCAGCTCCCACGAGATGGGGGGGCCCTACAATGAGCAGTTCTTC.

The V and J genes are TRBV25-1 and TRBJ2-5; 9 positions agree with TRBD1. Trimming took 5 bases from V and 2 from J; bases not matched to a gene: 6. Germline CDR1 and CDR2: MGHDK and SYGVNS. This CDR3 is built from 15 residues. CDR3 residues: CASSHRGRAQETQYF. The CDR3 DNA reads TGTGCCAGCAGTCACAGGGGGCGCGCACAAGAGACCCAGTACTTC.

V is TRBV6-6 and J is TRBJ2-4; D ambiguous. V gave up 0 bases and J gave up 8 bases, with 11 bases separating them. Germline V lookup: CDR1 MNHNY, CDR2 SVGAGI (reference sequence). CDR3 length: 14 amino acids. The CDR3 loop reads CASSYSGMRDIQYF. CDR3 DNA sequence: TGTGCCAGCAGTTACTCGGGCATGCGAGACATTCAGTACTTC.

This clone came up once. V gene TRBV29-1 combines with J gene TRBJ1-1; D is unresolved. The V end lost 4 bases, the J end lost 1 base, and 10 bases lay between the germline ends. The CDR3 contains 13 residues. Germline V gives CDR1 SQVTM, CDR2 ANQGSEA. CDR3 in amino acids: CSVVRLANTEAFF. CDR3 DNA: TGCAGCGTTGTTCGACTCGCGAACACTGAAGCTTTCTTT.

The chain joins TRBV7-3 to TRBJ2-2; 9 bases match TRBD1. V trimming: 1 base; J trimming: 6 bases; junction bases outside the gene matches: 12. CDR1 is SGHTA and CDR2 is FQGTGA in the germline V gene. This CDR3 contains 18 residues. In DNA, the CDR3 is TGTGCCAGCAGCTTAAATCGACCCGGGACAGGGATAGCCGGGGAGCTGTTTTTT. This gives the protein CASSLNRPGTGIAGELFF. Full variable domain (rest looked up from reference TRBV7-3 and TRBJ2-2): GAGVSQTPSNKVTEKGKYVELRCDPISGHTALYWYRQSLGQGPEFLIYFQGTGAADDSGLPNDRFFAVRPEGSVSTLKIQRTERGDSAVYLCASSLNRPGTGIAGELFFGEGSRLTVL.

This rearrangement joins TRBV6-5 to TRBJ1-5; D gene ambiguous. The CDR3 runs to 13 residues. CDR1 and CDR2 from the germline V gene are MNHEY and SVGAGI. V was shortened by 0 bases and J by 8 bases, with 8 bases between the two germline ends. DNA of the CDR3: TGTGCCAGCAGTTACTCGGGCGGGGAGCCCCAGCATTTT. As protein: CASSYSGGEPQHF.

The V gene is TRBV7-3, the J gene TRBJ2-1; 13 bases agree with TRBD2. Germline CDR1 and CDR2: SGHTA and FQGTGA. The CDR3 has 15 residues. With V trimmed by 5 bases and J by 4 bases, 2 bases remained unmatched. CDR3 region: CASSPLAGGYNEQFF. CDR3 DNA sequence: TGTGCCAGCAGCCCACTAGCGGGAGGGTACAATGAGCAGTTCTTC.